The next 30 T cell receptor beta chains were all read from a single sample in a study of blood T cell repertoires in COVID-19. The assay was immunoSEQ multiplex PCR, and TCRdb's table has in-frame clones only and misses some. The sample has 220,000 or so clones, 80% to 90% seen once. Sequenced material: peripheral blood. All receptors derive from a man aged 45-65 years who had recovered from COVID-19.

This rearrangement joins TRBV7-2 to TRBJ1-1; D ambiguous. CDR1 SGHTA and CDR2 FQGNSA come from the germline V gene. Trimming cost V 1 base and J 4 bases, with 7 bases left between them. The CDR3 extends over 13 amino acids. This CDR3 reads CASSLGPVTEAFF. Written as DNA, the CDR3 is TGTGCCAGCAGCTTAGGTCCGGTCACTGAAGCTTTCTTT. Full variable domain (outside the CDR3, taken from reference TRBV7-2 and TRBJ1-1): GAGVSQSPSNKVTEKGKDVELRCDPISGHTALYWYRQSLGQGLEFLIYFQGNSAPDKSGLPSDRFSAERTGGSVSTLTIQRTQQEDSAVYLCASSLGPVTEAFFGQGTRLTVV.

This clone was seen only a few times. The V call is TRBV28, the J call TRBJ2-7; 7 bases line up with TRBD1. There are 14 residues in the CDR3. The V gene end was trimmed by 5 bases and the J gene end by 0 bases; junction bases not matched to a gene: 4. CDR1 and CDR2 (germline): MDHEN, SYDVKM. As DNA, the CDR3 is TGTGCCAGCAGTATACAGGGGTACTCCTACGAGCAGTACTTC. Its translation: CASSIQGYSYEQYF.

V gene TRBV27 combines with J gene TRBJ2-5; 7 nucleotides match TRBD1. CDR3 size: 15 residues. CDR1 and CDR2 (germline): MNHEY, SMNVEV (reference sequence). V trimming: 7 bases; J trimming: 2 bases; junction bases outside the gene matches: 10. The DNA for the CDR3 is TGTGCCAGCACACCTACGAGGGGGCAGCAAGAGACCCAGTACTTC. Translated, it gives CASTPTRGQQETQYF.

This chain uses TRBV23-1 with TRBJ1-3, with D maybe TRBD1 (6 bases). TRBV23-1 is treated as an ORF (open reading frame) with a function not yet certain. The CDR3 is 16 residues long. Between the trimmed V and J ends, which lost 3 bases and 2 bases, there was a span of 14 bases. The CDR3 nucleotides read TGCGCCAGCAGTCAGGACAGTCGTCTTGCTGGAAACACCATATATTTT. Its translation: CASSQDSRLAGNTIYF.

This chain joins TRBV9 and TRBJ2-4, with 8 bases that match TRBD2. The CDR3 is 17 amino acids. CDR1 is SGDLS and CDR2 is YYNGEE in the germline V gene. The V segment lost 3 bases and the J segment 7 bases; nucleotides outside the gene matches: 15. CDR3 region: CASSASPTGGGGNIQYF. DNA of the CDR3: TGTGCCAGCAGCGCCTCACCTACGGGAGGGGGAGGGAACATTCAGTACTTC.

The J gene is TRBJ1-3, the V gene TRBV7-9; the match to TRBD1 covers 9 bases. Germline V lookup: CDR1 SEHNR, CDR2 FQNEAQ (reference sequence). The length of the CDR3 is 19 residues. J lost 0 bases, V lost 4 bases, and 13 bases had no gene match. CDR3 loop: CASSSHRTGDGISGNTIYF. The DNA for the CDR3 is TGTGCCAGCAGCTCGCACAGGACAGGGGATGGGATCTCTGGAAACACCATATATTTT.

This chain links TRBV29-1 with TRBJ2-1, with D perhaps matching TRBD1 (7 bases). V was cut by 4 bases and J by 6 bases, with 16 bases left in between. There are 14 residues in the CDR3. Germline V gives CDR1 SQVTM, CDR2 ANQGSEA. CDR3 sequence (DNA): TGCAGCGTTGCTTGGCAGGGGGGAAGCAATGAGCAGTTCTTC. The encoded protein is CSVAWQGGSNEQFF.

This clone was observed a few times. The chain has TRBV27 and TRBJ2-7, with a weak D call TRBD1 (6 bases). This CDR3 is 11 amino acids long. V shed 6 bases and J shed 6 bases, with 9 bases lying between them. CDR1 is MNHEY and CDR2 is SMNVEV in the germline V gene (reference sequence). CDR3 region: CASSQGLEQYF. CDR3 DNA: TGTGCCAGCAGCCAGGGGCTCGAGCAGTACTTC.

V gene TRBV5-1 combines with J gene TRBJ1-2; D is undetermined. This CDR3 has 16 amino acids. Looked up from germline, CDR1 is SGHRS and CDR2 is YFSETQ. Trimming left V 2 bases short and J 3 bases short, with 17 bases between. The CDR3 nucleotides are TGCGCCAGCAGCTTACACCCCCCGGGAGGGCACTATGGCTACACCTTC. It encodes CASSLHPPGGHYGYTF. The variable domain in full, with the rest retrieved from reference TRBV5-1 and TRBJ1-2, is KAGVTQTPRYLIKTRGQQVTLSCSPISGHRSVSWYQQTPGQGLQFLFEYFSETQRNKGNFPGRFSGRQFSNSRSEMNVSTLELGDSALYLCASSLHPPGGHYGYTFGSGTRLTVV.

The chain combines TRBV5-6 with TRBJ2-4; the D gene is possibly TRBD1 (5 bases). The CDR3 has 14 residues. Germline V gene data show CDR1 as SGHDT and CDR2 as YYEEEE. Trimming removed 0 bases at V and 4 bases at J, with 8 bases between. The CDR3 loop is CASSLGQGKNIQYF. The CDR3 coding sequence is TGTGCCAGCAGCTTGGGGCAGGGAAAAAACATTCAGTACTTC.

The V and J genes are TRBV7-9 and TRBJ2-6; possibly TRBD1 for D (5 bases). The germline CDR1 and CDR2 sequences are SEHNR and FQNEAQ (reference sequence). Trimming removed 4 bases from V and 2 bases from J, with 9 bases in between. This CDR3 has 15 residues. Written as DNA, the CDR3 is TGTGCCAGCAGCTCAACGACAGCTGGGGCCAACGTCCTGACTTTC. It yields the protein CASSSTTAGANVLTF.

The rearrangement joins TRBV6-5 to TRBJ2-7; TRBD1 matches at 9 bases. CDR3 size: 13 residues. CDR1 MNHEY and CDR2 SVGAGI come from the germline V gene. The junction had 8 bases not matched to a gene; V was cut back by 8 bases and J by 6 bases. This chain's CDR3 is CASYRGHGGEQYF. The DNA for the CDR3 is TGTGCCAGCTACAGGGGGCACGGGGGCGAGCAGTACTTC.

The V call is TRBV7-2, the J call TRBJ2-5, with 12 bases aligning to TRBD2. CDR3 length equals 15 residues. V lost 1 base to trimming and J lost 4 bases; unmatched junction nucleotides: 1. Germline V gene data show CDR1 as SGHTA and CDR2 as FQGNSA. CDR3: CASSLEGLAGETQYF. The CDR3 DNA follows: TGTGCCAGCAGCTTAGAGGGACTAGCGGGAGAGACCCAGTACTTC.

The rearrangement links TRBV7-9 to TRBJ1-3; 7 bases match TRBD1. Germline V gene lookup returns CDR1 SEHNR and CDR2 FQNEAQ (reference sequence). With V trimmed by 5 bases and J by 4 bases, 5 bases remained unmatched. The CDR3 is made up of 14 amino acids. Here the CDR3 DNA reads TGTGCCAGCAGCCTTGACAGGGACGGAAACACCATATATTTT. This codes for CASSLDRDGNTIYF.

The chain has TRBV2 and TRBJ2-1; D may be TRBD2 (6 bases). This CDR3 spans 13 amino acids. Germline lookup yields CDR1 SNHLY and CDR2 FYNNEI. V was shortened by 6 bases and J by 7 bases, with 13 bases between the two germline ends. As DNA, the CDR3 is TGTGCCAGCAGAGGGGACTCTCCGAATGAGCAGTTCTTC. Translating gives CASRGDSPNEQFF.

This clone was observed a handful of times. The rearrangement links TRBV11-2 to TRBJ2-2, with a weak D call TRBD2 (6 bases). Germline CDR1 SGHAT, CDR2 FQNNGV. V was pared by 6 bases and J by 0 bases, with 11 bases between. CDR3 length equals 15 residues. CDR3 in DNA: TGTGCCAGCAGTTTGGGACTCTCGAACACCGGGGAGCTGTTTTTT. Translation: CASSLGLSNTGELFF.

This chain uses TRBV28 with TRBJ2-7; tentative D call: TRBD1 (6 bases). The ends were cut back, 6 bases at V and 2 bases at J, with 17 bases in the middle. Germline lookup yields CDR1 MDHEN and CDR2 SYDVKM. The CDR3 sequence is 15 residues long. CDR3 sequence (DNA): TGTGCCAGCAGCACCACCGGGACAATCCCCTACGAGCAGTACTTC. Translated, it gives CASSTTGTIPYEQYF. The full variable domain, rest sourced from reference TRBV28 and TRBJ2-7, is DVKVTQSSRYLVKRTGEKVFLECVQDMDHENMFWYRQDPGLGLRLIYFSYDVKMKEKGDIPEGYSVSREKKERFSLILESASTNQTSMYLCASSTTGTIPYEQYFGPGTRLTVT.

The rearrangement joins TRBV7-2 to TRBJ1-2; D is uncertain. The CDR3 totals 13 residues. Deletions cut 5 bases from V and 6 bases from J, with 13 bases between. CDR1 is SGHTA, CDR2 FQGNSA, per germline. Here the CDR3 DNA reads TGTGCCAGCAGCCAAGGACTGAACAATGGCTACACCTTC. The encoded protein is CASSQGLNNGYTF.

This clone turned up a few times. V is TRBV4-1 and J is TRBJ1-3; 7 nucleotides match TRBD1. The V gene end was trimmed by 2 bases and the J gene end by 5 bases; junction bases not matched to a gene: 18. This CDR3 has 19 amino acids. CDR1 MGHRA and CDR2 YSYEKL come from the germline V gene. This CDR3 is CASSQPPGGQLLWRNTIYF. Written as DNA, the CDR3 is TGCGCCAGCAGCCAACCCCCCGGGGGACAGCTTCTCTGGAGAAACACCATATATTTT.

The CDR3 bases are TGTGCCAGCAGCCCCTGGGAGGGGCGCACAGATACGCAGTATTTT. Residues: CASSPWEGRTDTQYF. J is TRBJ2-3 and V is TRBV7-9, with 7 bases matching TRBD2. The CDR3 covers 15 residues. V shed 5 bases, J shed 1 base, and the junction held 6 bases outside the gene matches. Germline lookup yields CDR1 SEHNR and CDR2 FQNEAQ (reference sequence). Based on the CDR3 plus reference TRBV7-9 and TRBJ2-3, the full variable domain is DTGVSQNPRHKITKRGQNVTFRCDPISEHNRLYWYRQTLGQGPEFLTYFQNEAQLEKSRLLSDRFSAERPKGSFSTLEIQRTEQGDSAMYLCASSPWEGRTDTQYFGPGTRLTVL.

The V gene is TRBV5-1, the J gene TRBJ2-7; TRBD2 agrees at 9 bases. Germline CDR1 and CDR2: SGHRS and YFSETQ. Germline trimming cut 2 bases from V and 5 bases from J; bases unmatched to any gene: 5. The CDR3 totals 14 residues. The CDR3 sequence is CASSFGTSFDEQYF. As DNA, the CDR3 is TGCGCCAGCAGCTTTGGGACTAGCTTCGACGAGCAGTACTTC.

V is TRBV18 and J is TRBJ1-1; TRBD1 matches 7 bases. Germline V gives CDR1 KGHSH, CDR2 LQKENI. V shed 8 bases and J 3 bases; nucleotides not matched to a gene: 9. The CDR3 sequence is 14 residues long. The CDR3 here is CASRRQGRDTEAFF. The CDR3, as DNA: TGTGCCAGCCGAAGACAGGGCCGGGACACTGAAGCTTTCTTT. Full variable domain (remainder filled in from reference TRBV18 and TRBJ1-1): NAGVMQNPRHLVRRRGQEARLRCSPMKGHSHVYWYRQLPEEGLKFMVYLQKENIIDESGMPKERFSAEFPKEGPSILRIQQVVRGDSAAYFCASRRQGRDTEAFFGQGTRLTVV.

The rearrangement uses TRBV7-8 and TRBJ2-5; no firm D call. CDR3 size: 15 residues. V dropped 1 base and J dropped 4 bases, with 13 bases sitting between them. The germline V gene has CDR1 SGHVS and CDR2 FQNEAQ. The CDR3 protein is CASSLELLIGETQYF. As DNA, the CDR3 is TGTGCCAGCAGCTTAGAGTTACTCATCGGAGAGACCCAGTACTTC.

This clone was recorded once. V usage is TRBV7-9 and J usage is TRBJ1-2, with D unresolved. This CDR3 has 13 amino acids. Germline values: CDR1 SEHNR, CDR2 FQNEAQ (reference sequence). V was shortened by 5 bases and J by 6 bases, with 13 bases between the two germline ends. The CDR3 nucleotides are TGTGCCAGCAGCCCTAGTTGGATAGATGGCTACACCTTC. It specifies CASSPSWIDGYTF.

V gene TRBV28 combines with J gene TRBJ2-3, with TRBD1 identical over 8 bases. Germline assignment: CDR1 MDHEN and CDR2 SYDVKM. The V segment lost 5 bases and the J segment 9 bases; nucleotides outside the gene matches: 10. The CDR3 totals 14 residues. DNA of the CDR3: TGTGCCAGCAGTCCGCCCGACAGGGGAGGCACGCAGTATTTT. Translated, it gives CASSPPDRGGTQYF.

The CDR3 DNA sequence: TGCAGTGCTAGTCAGGGGTACATGGAAGCTTTCTTT. Translated: CSASQGYMEAFF. V gene TRBV20-1 combines with J gene TRBJ1-1; possible D gene TRBD1, 6 bases. Germline V gives CDR1 DFQATT, CDR2 SNEGSKA (reference sequence). V was shortened by 3 bases and J by 8 bases, with 13 bases between the two germline ends. The CDR3 length is 12 residues.

The chain has TRBV10-3 and TRBJ1-1; TRBD1 is a possible D gene (6 bases). In germline, CDR1 is ENHRY, CDR2 SYGVKD. The length of the CDR3 is 14 residues. Trimming pared 4 bases from V and 9 bases from J, leaving 18 bases between. The CDR3 here is CAISADKSDRKAFF. The CDR3 bases are TGTGCCATCAGTGCCGATAAAAGCGACAGGAAAGCTTTCTTT.

The chain is built from TRBV29-1 and TRBJ2-5, with 8 bases that match TRBD1. Trimming took 6 bases from V and 1 from J; bases not matched to a gene: 7. The CDR3 runs to 14 residues. Germline assignment: CDR1 SQVTM and CDR2 ANQGSEA. CDR3 in DNA: TGCAGCGTGATGGGACAGGACATCCAAGAGACCCAGTACTTC. Amino acid sequence: CSVMGQDIQETQYF.

The table lists this clone with a few counts. The genes are TRBV5-1 and TRBJ2-2, with TRBD1 matching over 11 bases. The CDR3 totals 16 residues. After removal of 3 bases from V and 7 bases from J, the junction contained 8 bases not matched to a gene. The V gene's germline CDR1 is SGHRS and CDR2 YFSETQ. The CDR3 spells CASSSLDRGLNGELFF. The CDR3 DNA follows: TGCGCCAGCAGCTCGCTGGACAGGGGGCTAAACGGGGAGCTGTTTTTT.

V and J are TRBV5-1 and TRBJ2-7; 10 bases fit TRBD1. Germline assignment: CDR1 SGHRS and CDR2 YFSETQ. This CDR3 contains 14 residues. The junction had 3 bases not matched to a gene; V was cut back by 2 bases and J by 4 bases. CDR3 residues: CASSFGQGEYEQYF. The CDR3 bases are TGCGCCAGCAGCTTTGGACAGGGGGAGTACGAGCAGTACTTC. Together with reference TRBV5-1 and TRBJ2-7, the CDR3 gives the full variable domain: KAGVTQTPRYLIKTRGQQVTLSCSPISGHRSVSWYQQTPGQGLQFLFEYFSETQRNKGNFPGRFSGRQFSNSRSEMNVSTLELGDSALYLCASSFGQGEYEQYFGPGTRLTVT.